This T cell receptor (beta chain) comes out of a study of blood T cell repertoires in COVID-19. On the study more broadly: Sources were T cells, B-cell-depleted T cells, or PBMCs; the material itself was cDNA or gDNA.

Authors' data handling: From reference gene primer amplification, estimates of nucleated cell counts were derived. Some clones are missing from TCRdb's copy, which holds only in-frame ones; the method was immunoSEQ multiplex PCR. That table gives V, J and clone size, and the DNA gave D and trimming. The sample consists of about 280,000 clones, 85% of them appearing once. Germline V gene data show CDR1 as SGDLS and CDR2 as YYNGEE. Trimming took 4 bases from V and 4 from J, leaving 18 bases between them. This CDR3 contains 16 residues. The receptor was isolated from a woman aged 45-60 years who had recovered from COVID-19. The chain carries TRBV9 and TRBJ1-3; D is possibly TRBD1 (6 bases). The sequenced sample was PBMCs or T cells enriched from blood (not recorded which). The CDR3 sequence: CASSPTTGITGNTIYF. CDR3 nucleotides: TGTGCCAGCAGCCCTACTACAGGGATCACGGGAAACACCATATATTTT. The variable domain in full, with the rest retrieved from reference TRBV9 and TRBJ1-3, is DSGVTQTPKHLITATGQRVTLRCSPRSGDLSVYWYQQSLDQGLQFLIQYYNGEERAKGNILERFSAQQFPDLHSELNLSSLELGDSALYFCASSPTTGITGNTIYFGEGSWLTVV.